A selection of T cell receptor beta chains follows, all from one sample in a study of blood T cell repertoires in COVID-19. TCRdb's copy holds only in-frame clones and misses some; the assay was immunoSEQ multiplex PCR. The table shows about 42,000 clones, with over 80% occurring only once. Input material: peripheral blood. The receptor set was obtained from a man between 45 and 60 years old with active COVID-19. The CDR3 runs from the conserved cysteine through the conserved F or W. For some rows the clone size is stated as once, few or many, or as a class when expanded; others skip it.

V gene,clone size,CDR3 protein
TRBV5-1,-,CASSLAEVPYEQYF
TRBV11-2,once,CASSTTDPRTGVTDTQYF
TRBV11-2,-,CASSTGLAGAAETQYF
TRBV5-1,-,CASSLTGEVGNEQYF
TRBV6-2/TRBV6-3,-,CASSYSHPGNGYTF
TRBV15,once,CATSRGRIGSTDTQYF
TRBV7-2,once,CASSLEAWTRVAGELFF
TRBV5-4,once,CASSFGQGKDPLHF
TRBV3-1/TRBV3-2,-,CASSQFLAEAFF
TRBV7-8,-,CASSLGGGGSYNSPLHF
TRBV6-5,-,CASKEGSQPQHF
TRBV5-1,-,CASSLAPSGGGYEQYF
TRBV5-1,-,CASSLGLAVSWNEQFF
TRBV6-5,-,CASAIGTWVLYEQYF
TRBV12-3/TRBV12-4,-,CASSPTRNEQFF
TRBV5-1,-,CASSLTPAQGGSPLHF
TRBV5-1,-,CASSWTGDNYGYTF
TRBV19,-,CASSNPRGAGNTIYF
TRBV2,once,CASTLSGLSGTVYNEQFF
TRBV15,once,CATSRDTRLADYEQYF
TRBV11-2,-,CASSIVTGAGEQYF
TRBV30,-,CAWSVRAEVWISDEQFF
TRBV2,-,CASSGSAGASGEQYF
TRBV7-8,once,CASSLAGTLNYGYTF
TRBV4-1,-,CASSQDQVGPGYTF
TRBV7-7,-,CASSFRRDSYEQYF
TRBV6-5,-,CASSRVNHNEKLFF
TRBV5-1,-,CASSLRRVSYNEQFF
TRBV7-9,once,CASSGRTSTNEKLFF
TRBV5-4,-,CASSLVGVRGYTF